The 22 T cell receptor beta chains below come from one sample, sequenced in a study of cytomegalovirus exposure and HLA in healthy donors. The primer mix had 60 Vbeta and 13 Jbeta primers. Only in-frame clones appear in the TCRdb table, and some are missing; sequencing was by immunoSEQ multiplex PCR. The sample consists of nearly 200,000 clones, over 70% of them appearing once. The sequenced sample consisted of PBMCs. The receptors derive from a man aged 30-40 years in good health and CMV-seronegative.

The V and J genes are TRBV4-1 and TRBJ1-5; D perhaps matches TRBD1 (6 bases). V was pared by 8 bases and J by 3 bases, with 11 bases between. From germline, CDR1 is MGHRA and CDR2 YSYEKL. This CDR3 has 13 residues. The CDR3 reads CASAGQPNQPQHF. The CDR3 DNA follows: TGCGCCAGCGCTGGACAGCCCAATCAGCCCCAGCATTTT.

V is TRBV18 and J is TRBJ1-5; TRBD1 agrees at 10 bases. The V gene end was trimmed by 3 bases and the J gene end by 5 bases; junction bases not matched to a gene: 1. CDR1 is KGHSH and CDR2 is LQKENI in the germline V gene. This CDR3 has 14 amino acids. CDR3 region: CASSPGQGYQPQHF. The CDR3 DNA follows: TGTGCCAGCTCACCGGGACAGGGGTATCAGCCCCAGCATTTT.

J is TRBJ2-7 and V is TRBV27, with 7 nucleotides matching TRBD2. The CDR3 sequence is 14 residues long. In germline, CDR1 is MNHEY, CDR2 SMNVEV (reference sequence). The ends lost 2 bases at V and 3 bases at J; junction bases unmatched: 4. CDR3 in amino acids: CASSLGLAVYEQYF. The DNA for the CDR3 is TGTGCCAGCAGTTTAGGGCTAGCGGTCTACGAGCAGTACTTC.

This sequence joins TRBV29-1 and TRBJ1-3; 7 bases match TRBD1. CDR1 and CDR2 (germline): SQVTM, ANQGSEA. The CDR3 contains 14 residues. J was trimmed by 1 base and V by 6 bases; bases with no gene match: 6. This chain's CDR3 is CSVGTATSGNTIYF. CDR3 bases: TGCAGCGTCGGGACAGCCACTTCTGGAAACACCATATATTTT.

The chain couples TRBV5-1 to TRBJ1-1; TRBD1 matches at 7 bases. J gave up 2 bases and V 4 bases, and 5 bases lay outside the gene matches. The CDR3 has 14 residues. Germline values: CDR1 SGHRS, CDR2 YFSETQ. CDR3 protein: CASSPGTENTEAFF. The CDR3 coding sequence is TGCGCCAGCAGCCCCGGGACAGAAAACACTGAAGCTTTCTTT.

CDR3 sequence (DNA): TGCGCCAGCAGCCCTACAACCGGCGGGACAGATACGCAGTATTTT. Translated, it gives CASSPTTGGTDTQYF. The rearrangement joins TRBV5-1 to TRBJ2-3; D might be TRBD2 (5 bases). V was cut by 4 bases and J by 3 bases, with 15 bases left in between. CDR3 size: 15 residues. Germline CDR1 is SGHRS and CDR2 is YFSETQ.

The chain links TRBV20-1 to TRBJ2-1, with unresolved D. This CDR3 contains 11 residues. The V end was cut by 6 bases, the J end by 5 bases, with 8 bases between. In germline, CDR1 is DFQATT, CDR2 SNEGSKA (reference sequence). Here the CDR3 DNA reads TGCAGTGCACCGACTCACAATGAGCAGTTCTTC. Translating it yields CSAPTHNEQFF.

The CDR3 region has the DNA TGTGCCACCAGCGGGTACAGGGGACTTGGGGAGCAGTACTTC. Translating it yields CATSGYRGLGEQYF. The chain recombines TRBV15 with TRBJ2-7; TRBD1 might be the D (7 bases). Germline CDR1 and CDR2: LNHNV and YYDKDF (reference sequence). V was cut by 5 bases and J by 7 bases, with 18 bases left in between. The CDR3 covers 14 residues.

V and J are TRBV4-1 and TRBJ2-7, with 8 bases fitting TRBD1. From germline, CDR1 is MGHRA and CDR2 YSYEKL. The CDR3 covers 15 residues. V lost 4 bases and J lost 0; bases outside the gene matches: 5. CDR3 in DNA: TGCGCCAGCAGCCCGGGACAGGACATCTCCTACGAGCAGTACTTC. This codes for CASSPGQDISYEQYF.

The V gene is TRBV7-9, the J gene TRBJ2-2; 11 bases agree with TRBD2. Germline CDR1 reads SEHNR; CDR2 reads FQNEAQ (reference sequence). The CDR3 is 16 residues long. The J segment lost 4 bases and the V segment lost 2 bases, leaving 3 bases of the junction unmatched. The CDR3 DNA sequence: TGTGCCAGCAGCTTAACGCTAGCGGGGGGCACCGGGGAGCTGTTTTTT. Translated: CASSLTLAGGTGELFF.

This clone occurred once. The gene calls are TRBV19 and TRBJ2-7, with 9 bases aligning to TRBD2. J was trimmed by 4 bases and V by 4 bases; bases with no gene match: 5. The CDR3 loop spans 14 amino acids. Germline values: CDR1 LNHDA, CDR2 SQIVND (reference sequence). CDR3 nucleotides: TGTGCCAGTAGTACGCAGGGACTAGCATACGAGCAGTACTTC. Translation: CASSTQGLAYEQYF.

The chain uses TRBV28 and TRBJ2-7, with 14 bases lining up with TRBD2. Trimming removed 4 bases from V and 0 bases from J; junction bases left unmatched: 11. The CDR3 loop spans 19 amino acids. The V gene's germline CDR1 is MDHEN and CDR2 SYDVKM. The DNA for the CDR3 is TGTGCCAGCAGTTCCCCGCCGGGACTAGCGGGAGTCCTCTCCTACGAGCAGTACTTC. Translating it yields CASSSPPGLAGVLSYEQYF.

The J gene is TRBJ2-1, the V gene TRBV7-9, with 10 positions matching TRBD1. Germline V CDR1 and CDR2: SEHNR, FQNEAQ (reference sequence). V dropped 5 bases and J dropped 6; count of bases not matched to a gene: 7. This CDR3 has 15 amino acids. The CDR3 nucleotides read TGTGCCAGCAGCGTAACCGGGACAGGGGTCAATGAGCAGTTCTTC. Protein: CASSVTGTGVNEQFF.

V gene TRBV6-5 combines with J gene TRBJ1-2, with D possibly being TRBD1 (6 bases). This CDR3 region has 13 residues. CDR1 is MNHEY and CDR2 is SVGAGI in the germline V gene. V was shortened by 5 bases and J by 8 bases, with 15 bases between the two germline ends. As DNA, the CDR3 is TGTGCCAGCAGTCGCACAGGGAGGGGAGGCTACACCTTC. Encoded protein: CASSRTGRGGYTF.

The CDR3 spells CASSRDRANIQYF. CDR3 in DNA: TGTGCCAGCAGCCGGGACAGAGCTAACATTCAGTACTTC. The chain has TRBV11-3 and TRBJ2-4; 7 positions agree with TRBD1. CDR3 length: 13 amino acids. Trimming removed 5 bases from V and 7 bases from J; junction bases left unmatched: 5. Per germline, CDR1 SGHNT and CDR2 YENEEA.

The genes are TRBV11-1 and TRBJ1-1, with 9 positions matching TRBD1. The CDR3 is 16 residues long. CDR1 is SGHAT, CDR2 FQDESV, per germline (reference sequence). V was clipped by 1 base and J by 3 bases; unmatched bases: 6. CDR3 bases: TGTGCCAGCAGCTTAGTCGCCGACAGGGGGTACACTGAAGCTTTCTTT. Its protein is CASSLVADRGYTEAFF.

This CDR3 reads CASSFRGGRETEAFF. CDR3 in DNA: TGTGCCAGCAGCTTTCGGGGTGGGAGGGAAACTGAAGCTTTCTTT. V gene TRBV7-9 combines with J gene TRBJ1-1, with D uncertain. This CDR3 comprises 15 residues. V lost 3 bases and J lost 5, with 16 bases in between. Per the germline V gene, CDR1 is SEHNR and CDR2 is FQNEAQ (reference sequence).

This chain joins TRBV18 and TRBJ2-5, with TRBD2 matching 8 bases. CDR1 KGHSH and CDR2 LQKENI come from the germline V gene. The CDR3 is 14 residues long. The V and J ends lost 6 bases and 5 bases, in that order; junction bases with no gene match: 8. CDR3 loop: CASSPGLGVETQYF. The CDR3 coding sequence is TGTGCCAGCTCGCCGGGACTAGGGGTGGAGACCCAGTACTTC.

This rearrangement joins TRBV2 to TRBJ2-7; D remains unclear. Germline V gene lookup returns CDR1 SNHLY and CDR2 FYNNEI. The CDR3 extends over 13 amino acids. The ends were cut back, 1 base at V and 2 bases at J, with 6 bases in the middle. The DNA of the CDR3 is TGTGCCAGCAGTGAAGACAGAGCCTACGAGCAGTACTTC. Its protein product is CASSEDRAYEQYF.

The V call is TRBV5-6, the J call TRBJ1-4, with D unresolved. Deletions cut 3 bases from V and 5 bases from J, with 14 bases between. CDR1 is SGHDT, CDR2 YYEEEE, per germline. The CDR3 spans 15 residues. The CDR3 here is CASSSLGGPNEKLFF. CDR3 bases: TGTGCCAGCAGCTCGTTAGGCGGTCCGAATGAAAAACTGTTTTTT.

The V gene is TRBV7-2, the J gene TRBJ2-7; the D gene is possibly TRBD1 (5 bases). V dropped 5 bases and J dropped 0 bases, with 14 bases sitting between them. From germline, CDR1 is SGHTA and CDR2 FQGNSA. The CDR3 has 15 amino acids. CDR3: CASSRTKASSYEQYF. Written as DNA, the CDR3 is TGTGCCAGCAGCCGGACAAAGGCCTCCTCCTACGAGCAGTACTTC.

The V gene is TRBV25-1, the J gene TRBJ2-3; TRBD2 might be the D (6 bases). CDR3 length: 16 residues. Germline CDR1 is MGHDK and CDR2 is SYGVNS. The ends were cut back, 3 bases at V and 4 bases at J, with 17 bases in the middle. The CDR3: CASSDWAGPRPDTQYF. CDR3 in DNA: TGTGCCAGCAGTGACTGGGCGGGGCCTAGGCCAGATACGCAGTATTTT.